Each of the 31 T cell receptor beta chains below was sequenced from the same sample in a study of blood T cells in healthy people across ages. A sample-barcoded 5' primer and a J-beta primer mix were used in a second PCR of about 7 to 12 cycles. TCRdb re-called the 5' RACE reads with MiXCR, one entry per CDR3 protein. Here the sample spans 1.5 million to 1.8 million distinct CDR3 sequences, 35% to 45% being singletons. Sequencing input: blood. These receptors all stem from a woman aged 18-30 years in good health.

The chain joins TRBV25-1 to TRBJ2-1; 8 bases map to TRBD1. V lost 8 bases and J lost 10; bases outside the gene matches: 13. Germline CDR1 and CDR2: MGHDK and SYGVNS. The CDR3 is made up of 14 amino acids. CDR3 amino acids: CASAGGPPFYEQFF. In nucleotides, the CDR3 is TGTGCCAGCGCAGGGGGCCCCCCTTTTTACGAGCAGTTCTTC.

This clonotype has ten or more counts. The V call is TRBV5-5, the J call TRBJ1-5; weak D call: TRBD1 (5 bases). The CDR3 contains 13 residues. V was shortened by 4 bases and J by 7 bases, with 12 bases between the two germline ends. CDR1 is SGHKS, CDR2 YYEKEE, per germline (reference sequence). CDR3 sequence (DNA): TGTGCCAGCAGCCCGCCGTCAGGGCAGCCCCAGCATTTT. Translating gives CASSPPSGQPQHF. Full variable domain (missing parts from reference TRBV5-5 and TRBJ1-5): DAGVTQSPTHLIKTRGQQVTLRCSPISGHKSVSWYQQVLGQGPQFIFQYYEKEERGRGNFPDRFSARQFPNYSSELNVNALLLGDSALYLCASSPPSGQPQHFGDGTRLSIL.

The table lists this clonotype with a few counts. The chain has TRBV20-1 and TRBJ2-1; 7 bases fit TRBD2. This CDR3 is built from 14 residues. CDR1 and CDR2 from the germline V gene are DFQATT and SNEGSKA (reference sequence). The V gene end was trimmed by 6 bases and the J gene end by 0 bases; junction bases not matched to a gene: 5. The CDR3 region has the DNA TGCAGTGCCCTCCGGGGGGTCTCCTACAATGAGCAGTTCTTC. Translating it yields CSALRGVSYNEQFF.

J is TRBJ2-5 and V is TRBV5-1; 7 bases are shared with TRBD1. The CDR3 spans 15 residues. V shed 0 bases, J shed 5 bases, and the junction held 7 bases outside the gene matches. Germline V CDR1 and CDR2: SGHRS, YFSETQ. CDR3 sequence reads: CASSLATGSEETQYF. CDR3 bases: TGCGCCAGCAGCTTGGCGACAGGGAGTGAGGAGACCCAGTACTTC. The variable domain in full, completed from reference TRBV5-1 and TRBJ2-5, reads KAGVTQTPRYLIKTRGQQVTLSCSPISGHRSVSWYQQTPGQGLQFLFEYFSETQRNKGNFPGRFSGRQFSNSRSEMNVSTLELGDSALYLCASSLATGSEETQYFGPGTRLLVL.

This clonotype was found a few times. The chain recombines TRBV13 with TRBJ2-1, with TRBD2 identical over 9 bases. The CDR3 totals 17 residues. CDR1 and CDR2 from the germline V gene are PRHDT and FYEKMQ (reference sequence). With V trimmed by 6 bases and J by 4 bases, 13 bases remained unmatched. CDR3 nucleotide sequence: TGTGCCAGCAGTTCCTATCTTCAGCGGGGGGAGTACAATGAGCAGTTCTTC. This sequence encodes CASSSYLQRGEYNEQFF.

This clonotype was observed a few times. The rearrangement uses TRBV4-3 and TRBJ1-2; TRBD1 aligns across 9 bases. This CDR3 has 16 residues. Germline CDR1 is LGHNA and CDR2 is YSLEER. The ends lost 0 bases at V and 4 bases at J; junction bases unmatched: 6. This CDR3 reads CASSQDPGQGFYGYTF. DNA for the CDR3: TGCGCCAGCAGCCAAGATCCGGGACAGGGATTCTATGGCTACACCTTC.

The rearrangement uses TRBV20-1 and TRBJ1-2; no firm D call. The CDR3 consists of 15 residues. CDR1 and CDR2 from the germline V gene are DFQATT and SNEGSKA (reference sequence). Deletions cut 0 bases from V and 0 bases from J, with 11 bases between. CDR3 region: CSAREPTSPNYGYTF. CDR3 nucleotide sequence: TGCAGTGCTAGAGAGCCTACCTCCCCTAACTATGGCTACACCTTC.

This chain uses TRBV27 with TRBJ2-1; D might be TRBD1 or TRBD2, each matching 6 bases. V lost 3 bases and J 5 bases, leaving 17 bases between the germline ends. Per the germline V gene, CDR1 is MNHEY and CDR2 is SMNVEV (reference sequence). The CDR3 loop spans 16 amino acids. The CDR3 is CASSFQLAGVNNEQFF. CDR3 DNA: TGTGCCAGCAGTTTCCAACTAGCAGGGGTAAACAATGAGCAGTTCTTC.

V is TRBV12-3 or TRBV12-4 and J is TRBJ2-5, with 7 nucleotides matching TRBD1. After removal of 6 bases from V and 11 bases from J, the junction contained 12 bases not matched to a gene. The CDR3 has 13 amino acids. This CDR3 is CASRGTAYNEQYF. The CDR3 DNA is TGTGCCAGCAGGGGGACAGCCTACAATGAGCAGTACTTC.

The chain couples TRBV5-1 to TRBJ2-1; 9 nucleotides agree with TRBD2. CDR1 is SGHRS, CDR2 YFSETQ, per germline. Trimming at V came to 0 bases and at J to 9 bases, leaving 7 bases not matched to a gene. The CDR3 contains 15 residues. The CDR3 sequence: CASSLAGTSRGEQFF. CDR3 nucleotides: TGCGCCAGCAGCTTGGCGGGGACTAGCAGGGGTGAGCAGTTCTTC.

This clonotype was observed a few times. The gene calls are TRBV4-1 and TRBJ2-7, with D possibly matching TRBD2 (5 bases). The V end lost 4 bases, the J end lost 7 bases, and 14 bases lay between the germline ends. Germline values: CDR1 MGHRA, CDR2 YSYEKL. CDR3 size: 13 residues. CDR3 DNA sequence: TGCGCCAGCAGCCCGCGACTATTTGGGGAGCAGTACTTC. Translation gives CASSPRLFGEQYF.

Turning to this clonotype: Germline is not matched at one junction end, which may reflect a read error. The CDR3 DNA sequence: TGTACCAGCAGTGGAAGACAGATAATGATCCAGCATTTT. Its protein product is CTSSGRQIMIQHF. This rearrangement joins TRBV2 to TRBJ1-5; D may be TRBD1 (5 bases). The CDR3 consists of 13 residues. The germline gives CDR1 SNHLY, CDR2 FYNNEI. The entire variable domain, with the rest obtained from reference TRBV2 and TRBJ1-5, is as follows: EPEVTQTPSHQVTQMGQEVILRCVPISNHLYFYWYRQILGQKVEFLVSFYNNEISEKSEIFDDQFSVERPDGSNFTLKIRSTKLEDSAMYFCTSSGRQIMIQHFGDGTRLSIL.

V and J are TRBV5-1 and TRBJ2-1; no clear D gene. The CDR3 has 13 amino acids. V was shortened by 4 bases and J by 5 bases, with 10 bases between the two germline ends. CDR1 and CDR2 (germline): SGHRS, YFSETQ. CDR3 amino acids: CASSHGRDNEQFF. The CDR3 coding sequence is TGCGCCAGCAGCCATGGACGGGACAATGAGCAGTTCTTC.

The chain employs TRBV7-2 and TRBJ2-4; 12 bases align to TRBD2. The CDR3 runs 15 residues. The J segment lost 15 bases and the V segment lost 4 bases, leaving 13 bases of the junction unmatched. Germline-derived CDR1 and CDR2 are SGHTA and FQGNSA. CDR3 sequence reads: CASSSRGLAGGQRYF. CDR3 bases: TGTGCCAGCAGCTCAAGAGGCCTAGCGGGAGGGCAACGGTACTTC.

The J gene is TRBJ1-2, the V gene TRBV29-1; D may be TRBD1 (6 bases). Trimming stripped 7 bases from V and 4 bases from J, with 22 bases between. The V gene's germline CDR1 is SQVTM and CDR2 ANQGSEA. The CDR3 runs 15 residues. CDR3 amino acids: CSASFWGATGYGYTF. The CDR3 nucleotides read TGCAGCGCCTCCTTCTGGGGGGCCACAGGCTATGGCTACACCTTC.

This clonotype was observed once. Relative to the germline gene, one junction end is altered; a read error may explain this. The rearrangement links TRBV4-2 to TRBJ2-3, with 7 bases fitting TRBD1. CDR3 length equals 14 residues. Germline V gene lookup returns CDR1 LGHNA and CDR2 YNFKEQ. CDR3 residues: CASSLRTGTDTRYF. The DNA of the CDR3 is TGTGCCAGCAGCCTCCGGACAGGCACAGATACGCGGTATTTT.

The chain combines TRBV9 with TRBJ2-1; D is uncertain. This CDR3 has 14 amino acids. V dropped 4 bases and J dropped 4 bases, with 12 bases sitting between them. Germline CDR1 reads SGDLS; CDR2 reads YYNGEE. CDR3 in DNA: TGTGCCAGCAGCTCAGGATGGAGATACAATGAGCAGTTCTTC. Its translation is CASSSGWRYNEQFF.

This clonotype was counted a few times. This rearrangement joins TRBV7-2 to TRBJ1-1; perhaps TRBD1 as D (5 bases). The V end was cut by 5 bases, the J end by 12 bases, with 10 bases between. The CDR3 has 10 amino acids. CDR1 and CDR2 (germline): SGHTA, FQGNSA. CDR3 residues: CASSPGMPFF. The CDR3 coding sequence is TGTGCCAGCAGCCCAGGGATGCCTTTCTTT.

This clonotype was detected only a few times. The rearrangement joins TRBV20-1 to TRBJ2-7; D gene unclear. Germline V lookup: CDR1 DFQATT, CDR2 SNEGSKA (reference sequence). Trimming pared 3 bases from V and 2 bases from J, leaving 11 bases between. This CDR3 is built from 13 residues. CDR3 nucleotide sequence: TGCAGTGCTAGTCGGCAGACCCCCTACGAGCAGTACTTC. It translates to CSASRQTPYEQYF.

The chain has TRBV30 and TRBJ1-1, with D maybe TRBD1 (5 bases). The CDR3 spans 14 residues. The V gene's germline CDR1 is GTSNPN and CDR2 SVGIG (reference sequence). V was clipped by 2 bases and J by 1 base, with 11 bases between them. CDR3 region: CAWSRRGGNTEAFF. DNA for the CDR3: TGTGCCTGGAGTCGTCGGGGCGGGAACACTGAAGCTTTCTTT.

Only a few counts were recorded for this clonotype. This chain connects TRBV7-2 to TRBJ1-1; D is perhaps TRBD1 (5 bases). CDR1 is SGHTA and CDR2 is FQGNSA in the germline V gene. The length of the CDR3 is 15 residues. Trimming shortened V by 2 bases and J by 1 base, and 11 bases separated the two germline ends. The CDR3 reads CASSLQGAPNTEAFF. CDR3 nucleotide sequence: TGTGCCAGCAGCTTACAAGGGGCCCCGAACACTGAAGCTTTCTTT.

The J gene is TRBJ1-5, the V gene TRBV20-1; TRBD1 is a possible D gene (5 bases). The CDR3 runs 13 residues. The germline V gene encodes CDR1 DFQATT and CDR2 SNEGSKA (reference sequence). V lost 1 base and J lost 6, with 10 bases in between. CDR3 in amino acids: CSARGGGAQPQHF. The CDR3 DNA is TGCAGTGCTAGAGGAGGAGGGGCTCAGCCCCAGCATTTT.

V is TRBV12-5 and J is TRBJ2-5, with a tentative D call TRBD2 (6 bases). CDR1 is LGHNT and CDR2 is FRNRAP in the germline V gene. Trimming shortened V by 6 bases and J by 2 bases, and 13 bases separated the two germline ends. The length of the CDR3 is 14 residues. CDR3 amino acids: CASGPPGRQETQYF. Written as DNA, the CDR3 is TGTGCTAGTGGCCCGCCAGGGAGGCAAGAGACCCAGTACTTC. Full variable domain (outside the CDR3, taken from reference TRBV12-5 and TRBJ2-5): DARVTQTPRHKVTEMGQEVTMRCQPILGHNTVFWYRQTMMQGLELLAYFRNRAPLDDSGMPKDRFSAEMPDATLATLKIQPSEPRDSAVYFCASGPPGRQETQYFGPGTRLLVL.

This chain links TRBV12-5 with TRBJ2-5; D may correspond to TRBD1 or TRBD2 (5 bases each). This CDR3 is 14 amino acids long. V lost 5 bases, J lost 5 bases, and 15 bases lay in between. The germline gives CDR1 LGHNT, CDR2 FRNRAP. CDR3 nucleotides: TGTGCTAGTGGTACCGGGACCCACCCGGAGACCCAGTACTTC. Translated: CASGTGTHPETQYF.

This clonotype was detected only a few times. The V call is TRBV29-1, the J call TRBJ2-2; maybe TRBD2 (6 bases). V was cut by 7 bases and J by 5 bases, with 17 bases left in between. CDR1 is SQVTM, CDR2 ANQGSEA, per germline. CDR3 length: 14 residues. The CDR3 bases are TGCAGCGGGGGGTCCGGGAGAGATACCGGGGAGCTGTTTTTT. Its protein product is CSGGSGRDTGELFF.

Only a few counts were recorded for this clonotype. CDR3 sequence reads: CASSPGLAGVRDSTDTQYF. The DNA for the CDR3 is TGTGCCAGCAGCCCGGGACTAGCGGGGGTTAGAGATAGCACAGATACGCAGTATTTT. The chain recombines TRBV21-1 with TRBJ2-3; the tabulated D call, TRBD2, remains unverified against the DNA. TRBV21-1 is termed a pseudogene. This CDR3 region has 19 residues.

The V gene is TRBV7-2, the J gene TRBJ2-7; possibly TRBD2 for D (5 bases). Trimming pared 6 bases from V and 3 bases from J, leaving 15 bases between. Per the germline V gene, CDR1 is SGHTA and CDR2 is FQGNSA. CDR3 size: 14 residues. The CDR3 is CASSFTGKVYEQYF. The CDR3 region has the DNA TGTGCCAGCAGTTTCACGGGGAAGGTCTACGAGCAGTACTTC.

This clonotype came up a few times. J is TRBJ2-4 and V is TRBV7-2, with D possibly TRBD1 on 5 matching bases. CDR1 is SGHTA and CDR2 is FQGNSA in the germline V gene. Trimming took off 1 base at V and 0 bases at J, with 19 bases between the two ends. The CDR3 consists of 19 residues. The CDR3 loop is CASSLGWSRALLAKNIQYF. The CDR3 region has the DNA TGTGCCAGCAGCTTAGGATGGAGCAGGGCGCTACTAGCCAAAAACATTCAGTACTTC.

V gene TRBV6-5 combines with J gene TRBJ1-1; D is perhaps TRBD1 (5 bases). V lost 2 bases to trimming and J lost 2 bases, with 9 bases between them. CDR3 length: 14 residues. Germline lookup yields CDR1 MNHEY and CDR2 SVGAGI. CDR3: CASSYEGPNTEAFF. As DNA, the CDR3 is TGTGCCAGCAGTTACGAGGGGCCTAACACTGAAGCTTTCTTT.

On this clonotype itself: One end of the junction fails to match germline, which may point to a read error. CDR3 amino acids: CAGSVGTSGPFSYNEQFF. CDR3 nucleotide sequence: TGTGCCGGCAGCGTAGGGACTAGCGGCCCCTTTTCCTACAATGAGCAGTTCTTC. The chain combines TRBV9 with TRBJ2-1; 11 bases line up with TRBD2. The CDR3 contains 18 residues. Germline V lookup: CDR1 SGDLS, CDR2 YYNGEE.

Notes on this clonotype: Sequence at one end of the junction differs from germline and may be a read error. The J gene is TRBJ1-5, the V gene TRBV12-3 or TRBV12-4; D possibly corresponds to TRBD1 (5 bases). The CDR3 is 14 amino acids. The CDR3 DNA reads as TGTGCCAACAGTTTTGGGGGGGAATATCAGCCCCAGCATTTT. Amino acids: CANSFGGEYQPQHF.